A single T cell receptor (beta chain) is shown here with its context. Profiling relied on immunoSEQ multiplex PCR, and the TCRdb table lists in-frame clones only, not all of them. This table has roughly 79,000 clones, 75% to 90% appearing once. This sample was taken from a study of control samples from healthy donors and cancer patients. V dropped 7 bases and J dropped 0 bases, with 7 bases sitting between them. Looked up from germline, CDR1 is SQVTM and CDR2 is ANQGSEA. The CDR3 is made up of 13 amino acids. This chain links TRBV29-1 with TRBJ2-6; D unresolved. The TCR sequence derives from a man aged 50 to 60 in good health. The sequenced sample consisted of blood. CDR3 sequence: CSGGDSGANVLTF. In DNA form, the CDR3 reads TGCAGCGGTGGGGACTCTGGGGCCAACGTCCTGACTTTC.